This T cell receptor (beta chain) was retrieved from a study of blood T cells in healthy people across ages. PCR was performed a second time for about 7 to 11 cycles using a sample-barcoded 5' primer and a J-beta primer mix. TCRdb ran MiXCR on the 5' RACE reads and lists one entry per CDR3 protein. The table lists 1 million or so distinct CDR3 sequences, approximately 26% of them singletons. This CDR3 comprises 15 residues. CDR1 DFQATT and CDR2 SNEGSKA come from the germline V gene (reference sequence). This clonotype was picked up a small number of times. These data were also filed under a second study, of T cells of mothers and their children. As that report states: Donors comprised three healthy Caucasian mothers plus their six children. Related mother-child pairs showed slightly, non-significantly higher overlap than unrelated pairs.

Sequencing was carried out using blood. V and J are TRBV20-1 and TRBJ2-1; D unclear. The better agreement between TRBJ2-7 and the DNA end casts doubt on the J call. The source is a girl aged 2 to 9 in good health. CDR3: CSARDLPRLVYEQYF. CDR3 DNA: TGCAGTGCTAGAGATTTACCCCGACTGGTCTACGAGCAGTACTTC.